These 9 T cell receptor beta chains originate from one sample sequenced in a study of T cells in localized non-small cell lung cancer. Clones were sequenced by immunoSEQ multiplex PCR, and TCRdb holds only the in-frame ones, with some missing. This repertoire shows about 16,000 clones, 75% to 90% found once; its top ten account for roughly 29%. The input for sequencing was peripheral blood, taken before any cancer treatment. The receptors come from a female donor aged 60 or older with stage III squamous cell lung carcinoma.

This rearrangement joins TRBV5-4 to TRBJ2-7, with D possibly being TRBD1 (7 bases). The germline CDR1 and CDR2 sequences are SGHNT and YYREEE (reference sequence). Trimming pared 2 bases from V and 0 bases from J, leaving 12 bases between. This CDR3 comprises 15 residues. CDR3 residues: CASSFSGGSSYEQYF. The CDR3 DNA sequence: TGTGCCAGCAGCTTTTCAGGGGGGAGCTCCTACGAGCAGTACTTC.

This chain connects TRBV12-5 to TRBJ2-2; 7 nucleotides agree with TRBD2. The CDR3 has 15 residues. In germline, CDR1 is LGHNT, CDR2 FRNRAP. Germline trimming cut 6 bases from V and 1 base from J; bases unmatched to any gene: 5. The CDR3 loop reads CASGQTGGNTGELFF. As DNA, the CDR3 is TGTGCTAGTGGCCAAACGGGGGGGAACACCGGGGAGCTGTTTTTT. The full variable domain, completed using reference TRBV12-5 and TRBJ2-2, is DARVTQTPRHKVTEMGQEVTMRCQPILGHNTVFWYRQTMMQGLELLAYFRNRAPLDDSGMPKDRFSAEMPDATLATLKIQPSEPRDSAVYFCASGQTGGNTGELFFGEGSRLTVL.

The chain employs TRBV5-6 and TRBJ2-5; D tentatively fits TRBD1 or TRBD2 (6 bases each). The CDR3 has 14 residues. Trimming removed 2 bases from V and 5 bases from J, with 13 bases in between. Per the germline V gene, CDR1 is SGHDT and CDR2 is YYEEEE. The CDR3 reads CASSLPGAVETQYF. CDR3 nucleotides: TGTGCCAGCAGCTTACCGGGGGCCGTTGAGACCCAGTACTTC.

The CDR3 DNA follows: TGTGCCAGCAGCAAAGGACAGGGGTGGTTGGAGAACACTGAAGCTTTCTTT. The encoded protein is CASSKGQGWLENTEAFF. This sequence joins TRBV27 and TRBJ1-1; 9 bases map to TRBD1. The CDR3 runs 17 residues. From germline, CDR1 is MNHEY and CDR2 SMNVEV (reference sequence). The V gene end was trimmed by 6 bases and the J gene end by 1 base; junction bases not matched to a gene: 12.

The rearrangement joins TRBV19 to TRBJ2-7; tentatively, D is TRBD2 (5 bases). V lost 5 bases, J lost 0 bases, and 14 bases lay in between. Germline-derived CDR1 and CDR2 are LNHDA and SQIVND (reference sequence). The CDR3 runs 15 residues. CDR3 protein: CASSLRRSGSYEQYF. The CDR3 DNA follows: TGTGCCAGTAGTTTACGGAGGTCTGGCTCCTACGAGCAGTACTTC.

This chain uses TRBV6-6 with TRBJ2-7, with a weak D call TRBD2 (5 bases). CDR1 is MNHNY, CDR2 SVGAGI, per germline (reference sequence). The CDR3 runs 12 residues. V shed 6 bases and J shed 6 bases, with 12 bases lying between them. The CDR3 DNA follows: TGTGCCAGCAGCATGCTAGAGGGCGAGCAGTACTTC. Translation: CASSMLEGEQYF.

The CDR3 DNA is TGTGCCAGCAGTGCGGACACCGTAGACTATGGCTACACCTTC. The encoded protein is CASSADTVDYGYTF. The rearrangement joins TRBV6-1 to TRBJ1-2, with D possibly TRBD1 on 5 matching bases. V shed 4 bases and J shed 3 bases, with 12 bases lying between them. Germline-derived CDR1 and CDR2 are MNHNS and SASEGT. The CDR3 totals 14 residues.

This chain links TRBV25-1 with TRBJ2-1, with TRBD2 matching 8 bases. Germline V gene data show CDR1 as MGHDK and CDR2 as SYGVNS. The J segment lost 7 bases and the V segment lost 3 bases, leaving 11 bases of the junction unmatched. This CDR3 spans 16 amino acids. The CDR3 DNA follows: TGTGCCAGCAGTGATGAGCCCGGGACTAGGGTAAATGAGCAGTTCTTC. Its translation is CASSDEPGTRVNEQFF.

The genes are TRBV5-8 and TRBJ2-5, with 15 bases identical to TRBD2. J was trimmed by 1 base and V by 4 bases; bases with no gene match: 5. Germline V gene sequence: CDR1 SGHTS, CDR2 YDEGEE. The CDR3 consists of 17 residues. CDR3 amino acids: CASSLGTSGGTQETQYF. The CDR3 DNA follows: TGTGCCAGCAGCCTCGGGACTAGCGGGGGGACCCAAGAGACCCAGTACTTC.